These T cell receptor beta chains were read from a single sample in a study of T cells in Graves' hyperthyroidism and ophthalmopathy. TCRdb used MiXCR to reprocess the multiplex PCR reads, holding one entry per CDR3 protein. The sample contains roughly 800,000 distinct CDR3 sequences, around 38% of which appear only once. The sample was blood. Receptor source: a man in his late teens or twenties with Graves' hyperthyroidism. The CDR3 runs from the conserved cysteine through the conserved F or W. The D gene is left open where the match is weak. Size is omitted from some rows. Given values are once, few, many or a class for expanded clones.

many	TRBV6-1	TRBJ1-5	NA	TGTGCCAGCAGTATGGGCAAGAATCAGCCCCAGCATTTT	CASSMGKNQPQHF
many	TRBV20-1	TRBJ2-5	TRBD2	TGCAGTGCTGGAGGGACTAGCAGACAAGAGACCCAGTACTTC	CSAGGTSRQETQYF
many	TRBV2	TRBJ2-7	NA	TGTGCCAGCAGTGAAGCGCCGGGCTACGAGCAGTACTTC	CASSEAPGYEQYF
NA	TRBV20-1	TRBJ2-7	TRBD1	TGCAGTCCCCCAGGGACAGGAGCCTACGAGCAGTACTTC	CSPPGTGAYEQYF
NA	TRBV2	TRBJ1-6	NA	TGTGCCAGCAGCCGGGACATTACTTCACCCCTCCACTTT	CASSRDITSPLHF
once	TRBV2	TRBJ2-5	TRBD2	TGTGCCAGCACTCCTCTCGACGGGGGGGGGGCCGAGACCCAGTACTTC	CASTPLDGGGAETQYF
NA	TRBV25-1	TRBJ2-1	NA	TGTGCCAGCAGTGAATCGGGGGCTTGGCACAATGAGCAGTTCTTC	CASSESGAWHNEQFF
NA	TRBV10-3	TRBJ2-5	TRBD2	TGTGCCAGCAGTCGTAGCGGGAGAGGAGGGGAGACCCAGTACTTC	CASSRSGRGGETQYF
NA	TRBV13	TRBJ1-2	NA	TGTGCCAGCGCCTCTAACTATGGCTACACCTTC	CASASNYGYTF
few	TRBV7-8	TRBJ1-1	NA	TGTGCCAGCAGCCCAGGAGGCGGCTCCTACACTGAAGCTTTCTTT	CASSPGGGSYTEAFF
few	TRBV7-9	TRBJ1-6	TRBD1	TGTGCCAGCAGCATCGGGACAGCCCAATATAATTCACCCCTCCACTTT	CASSIGTAQYNSPLHF
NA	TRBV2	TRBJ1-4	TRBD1	TGTGCCAGCAGTGAAGGCTCGGGACAGGGGGCTACTAATGAAAAACTGTTTTTT	CASSEGSGQGATNEKLFF
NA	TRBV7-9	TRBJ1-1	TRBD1	TGTGCCAGCAGCCAGAAAGGACAGGGACTTATGAACACTGAAGCTTTCTTT	CASSQKGQGLMNTEAFF
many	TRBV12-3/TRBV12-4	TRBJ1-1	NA	TGTGCCAGCAGTTACCTGGTCGCCACAGGGAGACCTTTCTTT	CASSYLVATGRPFF
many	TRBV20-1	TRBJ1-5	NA	TGCAGTGCCCGAATCGGGGATCAGCCCCAGCATTTT	CSARIGDQPQHF
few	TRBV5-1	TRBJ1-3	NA	TGCGCCAGCAGCTTGTCAGGTTCAGGCGGCGGAAACACCATATATTTT	CASSLSGSGGGNTIYF
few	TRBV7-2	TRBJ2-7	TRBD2	TGTGCCAGCAGCTCCATTTCGGGAGGCGAGCAGTACTTC	CASSSISGGEQYF
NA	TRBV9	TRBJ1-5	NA	TGTGCCAGCGCGGGGTTGGGGGCTACCCCTCCCTCTAATCAGCCCCAGCATTTT	CASAGLGATPPSNQPQHF
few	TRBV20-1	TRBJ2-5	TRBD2	TGCAGTGCTAGATCGGGACTAGCGGGGGGCGTTAAGACCCAGTACTTC	CSARSGLAGGVKTQYF
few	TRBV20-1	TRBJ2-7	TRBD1	TGCAGTGCTAGAGATCCAGGGGGACAGGGGCACCCCTACGAGCAGTACTTC	CSARDPGGQGHPYEQYF
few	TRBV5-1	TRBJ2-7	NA	TGCGCCAGCAGCAGAATCCCTGATAGCGAGCAGTACTTC	CASSRIPDSEQYF
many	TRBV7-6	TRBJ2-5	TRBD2	TGTGCTAGCAGCTTACGGACTAGCGGGATCTCAACCCAGTACTTC	CASSLRTSGISTQYF
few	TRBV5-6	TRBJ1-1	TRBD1	TGTGCCAGCAGCCCACGCGGGACAGGGGGAAGAAAGACTGAAGCTTTCTTT	CASSPRGTGGRKTEAFF
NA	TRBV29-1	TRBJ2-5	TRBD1	TGCAGCGTTGTCCCGGGACAGGGGGTACCTGTGGAGACCCAGTACTTC	CSVVPGQGVPVETQYF
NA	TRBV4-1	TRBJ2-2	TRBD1	TGCGCCAGCAGCCAAGCCGGACAGGGGAGGGGGGAGCTGTTTTTT	CASSQAGQGRGELFF
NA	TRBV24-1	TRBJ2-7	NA	TGTGCCACCAGTGGGGGGACCTACGAGCAGTACTTC	CATSGGTYEQYF
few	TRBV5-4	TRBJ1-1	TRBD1	TGTGCCAGCAGCTTGGGGGGACAGAGGAGCACTGAAGCTTTCTTT	CASSLGGQRSTEAFF
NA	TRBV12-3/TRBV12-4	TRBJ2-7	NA	TGTGCCAGCACCCTGGGGAGGACGGCCTCCTACGAGCAGTACTTC	CASTLGRTASYEQYF
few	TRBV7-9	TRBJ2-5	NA	TGTGCCAGCAGCTCCTCCCTGGGCTTACCTCAAGAGACCCAGTACTTC	CASSSSLGLPQETQYF
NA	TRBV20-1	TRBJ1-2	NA	TGCAGTGCTACGGACAGCCCTTACGGCTACACCTTC	CSATDSPYGYTF
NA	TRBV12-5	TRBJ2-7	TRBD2	TGTGCTAGTGGTTTTGAGCGTTCTAGCGGGGGCATCCCCTACGAGCAGTACTTC	CASGFERSSGGIPYEQYF
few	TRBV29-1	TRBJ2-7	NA	TGCAGTGTCGCGGACAGTTACGAGCAGTACTTC	CSVADSYEQYF
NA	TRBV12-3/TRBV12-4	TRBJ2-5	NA	TGTGCCAGCAGTGAGGGGCAGGTTACGGAGACCCAGTACTTC	CASSEGQVTETQYF
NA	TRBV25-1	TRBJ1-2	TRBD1	TGTGCCAGCAGTTTAGCCGGGACAGCGCATGGCTACACCTTC	CASSLAGTAHGYTF
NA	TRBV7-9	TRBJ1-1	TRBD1	TGTGCCAGCAGCTTAGGTAACAGGGGGAGGACTGAAGCTTTCTTT	CASSLGNRGRTEAFF
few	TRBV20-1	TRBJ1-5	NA	TGCAGTGTCAGAGGACGAGGCTTTAATCAGCCCCAGCATTTT	CSVRGRGFNQPQHF
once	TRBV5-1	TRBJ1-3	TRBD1	TGCGCCAGCAGCTTCAACAGACAGGGGACGGGGGGAAACACCATATATTTT	CASSFNRQGTGGNTIYF
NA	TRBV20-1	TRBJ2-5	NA	TGCAGTGCTAGAGAGGGGTCGAGGAGCAATCAGCCCCAGTACTTC	CSAREGSRSNQPQYF
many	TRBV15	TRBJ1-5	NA	TGTGCCACCAGCAGAGATAAAGGTGGCAATAGCAATCAGCCCCAGCATTTT	CATSRDKGGNSNQPQHF
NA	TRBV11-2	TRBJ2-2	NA	TGTGCCAGCAGCTTAGGACAGACGGCCACAGGGGAGCTGTTTTTT	CASSLGQTATGELFF
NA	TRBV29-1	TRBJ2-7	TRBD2	TGCAGCCAGCAGGGAGGGCTCGAGCAGTACTTC	CSQQGGLEQYF
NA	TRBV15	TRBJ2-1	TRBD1	TGTGCCACCAGCAGAGAGGCAGGGGGTACTGAGCAGTTCTTC	CATSREAGGTEQFF
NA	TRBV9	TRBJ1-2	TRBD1	TGTGCCAGCAGCGCCCGGACAGGGGGCTCTGGCTACACCTTC	CASSARTGGSGYTF
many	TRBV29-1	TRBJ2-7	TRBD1	TGCAGCGCTACGGGACAGGGGGCCTACGAGCAGTACTTC	CSATGQGAYEQYF
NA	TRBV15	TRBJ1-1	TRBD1	TGTGCCACCAGCAGCCGGACAGGGGCAGGGAACACTGAAGCTTTCTTT	CATSSRTGAGNTEAFF
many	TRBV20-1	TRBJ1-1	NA	TGCAGTGCTAGAGATGGGACGGTAGGGACTGAAGCTTTCTTT	CSARDGTVGTEAFF